The clone carrying this TCR beta chain was counted a single time. Sequenced by immunoSEQ multiplex PCR; TCRdb stores in-frame clones only, minus some. The sample has some 310,000 clones, approximately 86% seen once; the top ten hold approximately 0.95%. These data come from a study of cytomegalovirus exposure and HLA in healthy donors. This clonotype was sampled from a young man in good health and CMV-seronegative. Sequences were obtained from PBMCs.

The CDR3 spells CASSAQAGAQPQHF. In nucleotides, the CDR3 is TGTGCCAGCAGCGCACAGGCTGGGGCTCAGCCCCAGCATTTT. This chain connects TRBV9 to TRBJ1-5; weak D call: TRBD1 (5 bases). The CDR3 has 14 residues. V was clipped by 3 bases and J by 6 bases, with 13 bases between them. Germline V lookup: CDR1 SGDLS, CDR2 YYNGEE.